The table lists the clone carrying this TCR beta chain with a few counts. This sample is drawn from a study of PD-L1 blockade in urothelial cancer. Study-level background: Males with urothelial cancer arising in the bladder constituted about nine tenths of the roughly 29 patients. Peripheral blood specimens exhibited a median yield of about 140,000 T cells.

Using immunoSEQ multiplex PCR, the repertoire was profiled, and TCRdb retains in-frame clones only, with some absent. Of tens of thousands of clones in the sample, about 90% were seen once. Time point described: peripheral blood 6 weeks after treatment start. Each individual provided 1 to 8 samples (taken pretreatment and on-treatment). This specimen consisted of PBMCs, obtained around atezolizumab (anti-PD-L1) treatment. This sequence originates from a man aged 60 to 69 with urothelial cancer.

The CDR3 DNA follows: TGTGCCAGCAGTTCGGGGCTACAGGGAAATCTGGGCTATGGCTACACCTTC. This translates into CASSSGLQGNLGYGYTF. This chain links TRBV27 with TRBJ1-2; TRBD1 might be the D (6 bases). V was cut by 4 bases and J by 4 bases, with 22 bases left in between. The CDR3 is made up of 17 amino acids. Germline assignment: CDR1 MNHEY and CDR2 SMNVEV (reference sequence).